One sample yielded the 11 T cell receptor beta chains listed below, sequenced in a study of cytomegalovirus exposure and HLA in healthy donors. Primers: 60 Vbeta forward and 13 Jbeta reverse. Data came from immunoSEQ multiplex PCR; TCRdb stores just in-frame clones and leaves some out. The table includes 110,000 to 150,000 clones, about four fifths detected once. The specimen was PBMCs. Receptor source: a woman under 30 in good health and CMV-seropositive.

This chain uses TRBV19 with TRBJ1-6; D possibly corresponds to TRBD1 (6 bases). With 6 bases removed from V and 7 bases from J, the gap between germline ends came to 16 bases. Germline CDR1 LNHDA, CDR2 SQIVND (reference sequence). The CDR3 runs to 15 residues. The chain's CDR3 is CASRETGRQNSPLHF. DNA of the CDR3: TGTGCCAGTAGGGAAACAGGGCGGCAGAATTCACCCCTCCACTTT.

The chain has TRBV6-1 and TRBJ2-3, with 11 bases aligning to TRBD2. The CDR3 contains 14 residues. V was clipped by 6 bases and J by 4 bases; unmatched bases: 3. The V gene's germline CDR1 is MNHNS and CDR2 SASEGT. CDR3 amino acids: CASSLAGGPDTQYF. CDR3 nucleotide sequence: TGTGCCAGCAGCCTAGCGGGGGGCCCAGATACGCAGTATTTT.

The V gene is TRBV5-1, the J gene TRBJ1-1, with 7 bases aligning to TRBD1. Germline CDR1 SGHRS, CDR2 YFSETQ. The CDR3 totals 16 residues. V lost 1 base and J lost 0; bases outside the gene matches: 6. CDR3 sequence: CASSLLGQSLNTEAFF. The DNA for the CDR3 is TGCGCCAGCAGCTTGTTGGGACAGTCGCTGAACACTGAAGCTTTCTTT. Full variable domain (remainder filled in from reference TRBV5-1 and TRBJ1-1): KAGVTQTPRYLIKTRGQQVTLSCSPISGHRSVSWYQQTPGQGLQFLFEYFSETQRNKGNFPGRFSGRQFSNSRSEMNVSTLELGDSALYLCASSLLGQSLNTEAFFGQGTRLTVV.

The genes are TRBV25-1 and TRBJ1-1, with 8 bases lining up with TRBD1. J gave up 0 bases and V 4 bases, and 13 bases lay outside the gene matches. The CDR3 is 18 amino acids. Germline CDR1 reads MGHDK; CDR2 reads SYGVNS. CDR3 in DNA: TGTGCCAGCAGTGTTAACAGGGGGGGATTGCCACTGAACACTGAAGCTTTCTTT. Translated, it gives CASSVNRGGLPLNTEAFF.

This clone was seen only a few times. The chain is built from TRBV7-8 and TRBJ1-4; D not resolved. The CDR3 runs to 15 residues. V lost 1 base and J lost 8, with 14 bases in between. CDR1 and CDR2 from the germline V gene are SGHVS and FQNEAQ. The CDR3 reads CASSLDGSLTEKLFF. The CDR3 bases are TGTGCCAGCAGCTTAGACGGGTCGCTTACCGAAAAACTGTTTTTT.

V is TRBV27 and J is TRBJ2-7, with 7 bases matching TRBD1. The CDR3 is 16 residues long. CDR1 and CDR2 from the germline V gene are MNHEY and SMNVEV (reference sequence). Unmatched junction bases numbered 14, after V lost 6 bases and J lost 3 bases. CDR3 coding DNA: TGTGCCAGCAGACCAAGTCTCGGGACAGAGTTCTACGAGCAGTACTTC. It codes for CASRPSLGTEFYEQYF.

This chain uses TRBV10-3 with TRBJ2-1; D might be TRBD2 (5 bases). CDR1 and CDR2 from the germline V gene are ENHRY and SYGVKD. The CDR3 consists of 16 residues. V was cut by 0 bases and J by 5 bases, with 14 bases left in between. CDR3 nucleotides: TGTGCCATCAGTGAGTCGACGGCGGGCCCGGACAATGAGCAGTTCTTC. It translates to CAISESTAGPDNEQFF.

This clone was counted between two and nine times. The chain uses TRBV19 and TRBJ1-2; TRBD1 agrees at 8 bases. CDR3 size: 15 residues. V was clipped by 5 bases and J by 4 bases; unmatched bases: 9. Germline V gives CDR1 LNHDA, CDR2 SQIVND (reference sequence). CDR3 protein: CASSAGTGGPYGYTF. CDR3 coding DNA: TGTGCCAGTAGTGCCGGGACAGGAGGGCCCTATGGCTACACCTTC.

This clone has only one observation. The chain links TRBV30 to TRBJ1-6, with 8 positions matching TRBD1. With V trimmed by 7 bases and J by 14 bases, 16 bases remained unmatched. This CDR3 is built from 14 residues. From germline, CDR1 is GTSNPN and CDR2 SVGIG (reference sequence). Here the CDR3 DNA reads TGTGCCTCGACAGGCGGACAGGGTTTAGTGGCCCTCCACTTT. Protein product: CASTGGQGLVALHF.

The V call is TRBV5-4, the J call TRBJ1-1; 8 positions agree with TRBD1. Germline trimming cut 4 bases from V and 0 bases from J; bases unmatched to any gene: 17. Germline lookup yields CDR1 SGHNT and CDR2 YYREEE (reference sequence). The CDR3 has 19 amino acids. CDR3: CASSPPMKTGAFMNTEAFF. In DNA form, the CDR3 reads TGTGCCAGCAGCCCCCCGATGAAGACAGGGGCCTTTATGAACACTGAAGCTTTCTTT. The variable domain in full, with the rest retrieved from reference TRBV5-4 and TRBJ1-1, is ETGVTQSPTHLIKTRGQQVTLRCSSQSGHNTVSWYQQALGQGPQFIFQYYREEENGRGNFPPRFSGLQFPNYSSELNVNALELDDSALYLCASSPPMKTGAFMNTEAFFGQGTRLTVV.

V gene TRBV4-1 combines with J gene TRBJ2-5; the match to TRBD2 covers 7 bases. The CDR3 is made up of 14 amino acids. Looked up from germline, CDR1 is MGHRA and CDR2 is YSYEKL. Losses at the gene ends were 1 base for V and 5 bases for J; bases not matched to a gene: 4. CDR3 in amino acids: CASSQVLGGETQYF. The CDR3 DNA is TGCGCCAGCAGCCAAGTCTTGGGGGGGGAGACCCAGTACTTC.